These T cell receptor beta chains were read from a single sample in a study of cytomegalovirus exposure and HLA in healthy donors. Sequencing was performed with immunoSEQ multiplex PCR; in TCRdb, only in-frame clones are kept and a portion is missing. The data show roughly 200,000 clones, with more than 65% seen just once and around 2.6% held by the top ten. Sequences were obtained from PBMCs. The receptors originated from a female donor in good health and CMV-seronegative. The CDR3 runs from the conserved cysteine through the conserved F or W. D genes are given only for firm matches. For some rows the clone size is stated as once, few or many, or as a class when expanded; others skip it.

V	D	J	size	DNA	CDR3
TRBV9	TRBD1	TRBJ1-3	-	TGTGCCAGCAGCTCCCGGACAGGACACTTGGGAAACACCATATATTTT	CASSSRTGHLGNTIYF
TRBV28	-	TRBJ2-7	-	TGTGCCAGCAGTTATCGTATTAGGGGTCGACACTACGAGCAGTACTTC	CASSYRIRGRHYEQYF
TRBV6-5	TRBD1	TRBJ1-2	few	TGTGCCAGCAGTCCCGGGACAGTTTATGGCTACACCTTC	CASSPGTVYGYTF
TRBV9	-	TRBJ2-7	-	TGTGCCAGCAGCGTAGGTAGGGCGGGACTTTACGAGCAGTACTTC	CASSVGRAGLYEQYF
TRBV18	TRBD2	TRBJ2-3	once	TGTGCCAGCTCACCGGGGGCGGGGGGCCCCACAGATACGCAGTATTTT	CASSPGAGGPTDTQYF
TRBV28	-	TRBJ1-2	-	TGTGCCAGCAGCTCTCACAGCTCTAACTATGGCTACACCTTC	CASSSHSSNYGYTF
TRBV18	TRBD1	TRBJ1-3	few	TGTGCCAGCTCACCGGGACAGGTGGGAAACACCATATATTTT	CASSPGQVGNTIYF
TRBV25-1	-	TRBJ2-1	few	TGTGCCAGCAGTGAATATATTAGGGCAGGGTCCATCTACAATGAGCAGTTCTTC	CASSEYIRAGSIYNEQFF
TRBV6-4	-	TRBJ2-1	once	TGTGCCAGCAGTGACCGAGGTGGCTACAATGAGCAGTTCTTC	CASSDRGGYNEQFF
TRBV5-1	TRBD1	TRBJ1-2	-	TGCGCCAGCAGCCCAGGGGGGACTAACTATGGCTACACCTTC	CASSPGGTNYGYTF
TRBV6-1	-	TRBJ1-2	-	TGTGCCAGCAGTGCGGAGAGAAACTATGGCTACACCTTC	CASSAERNYGYTF
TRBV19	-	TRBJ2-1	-	TGTGCCAGTAGTATCCGGGACTCCTACAATGAGCAGTTCTTC	CASSIRDSYNEQFF
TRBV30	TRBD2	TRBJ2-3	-	TGTGCCTGGGAAGCGGGAGGAACAGATACGCAGTATTTT	CAWEAGGTDTQYF
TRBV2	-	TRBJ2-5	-	TGTGCCAGCACCATACAGGGTTTTCAAGAGACCCAGTACTTC	CASTIQGFQETQYF
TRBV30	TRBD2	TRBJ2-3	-	TGTGCCTGGAGTGTACGGTGGGAGCGGGGGGCCACGAAACTCACAGATACGCAGTATTTT	CAWSVRWERGATKLTDTQYF
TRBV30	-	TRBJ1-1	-	TGTGCCTGGAGCCGGGGGGGGACTGAAGCTTTCTTT	CAWSRGGTEAFF
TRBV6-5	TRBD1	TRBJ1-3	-	TGTGCCAGCAGACCGACGGACAGGGGAAACACCATATATTTT	CASRPTDRGNTIYF
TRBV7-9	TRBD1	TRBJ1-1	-	TGTGCCAGCAGCTCCATCGGACAGGGGGCAACTGAAGCTTTCTTT	CASSSIGQGATEAFF
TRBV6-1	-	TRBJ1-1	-	TGTGCCACCAGCACGGACAGAGCAAGGAACACTGAAGCTTTCTTT	CATSTDRARNTEAFF
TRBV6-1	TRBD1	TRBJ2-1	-	TGTGCCAGCAGTGCATGGACAGGGATTAACAATGAGCAGTTCTTC	CASSAWTGINNEQFF